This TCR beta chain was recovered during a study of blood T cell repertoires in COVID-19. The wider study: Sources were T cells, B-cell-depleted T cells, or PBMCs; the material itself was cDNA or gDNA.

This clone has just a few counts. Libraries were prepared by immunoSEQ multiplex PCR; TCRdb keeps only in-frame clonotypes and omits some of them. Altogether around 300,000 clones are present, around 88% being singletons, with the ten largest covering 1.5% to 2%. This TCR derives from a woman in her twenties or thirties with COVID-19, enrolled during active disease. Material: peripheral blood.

In DNA form, the CDR3 reads TGTGCCAGCTCGAGGGGGTCGCCCTTTGAAAAACTGTTTTTT. Its protein is CASSRGSPFEKLFF. V usage is TRBV7-2 and J usage is TRBJ1-4; tentatively, D is TRBD1 (6 bases). The CDR3 runs 14 residues. CDR1 is SGHTA, CDR2 FQGNSA, per germline. Between the trimmed V and J ends, which lost 8 bases and 7 bases, there was a span of 17 bases.